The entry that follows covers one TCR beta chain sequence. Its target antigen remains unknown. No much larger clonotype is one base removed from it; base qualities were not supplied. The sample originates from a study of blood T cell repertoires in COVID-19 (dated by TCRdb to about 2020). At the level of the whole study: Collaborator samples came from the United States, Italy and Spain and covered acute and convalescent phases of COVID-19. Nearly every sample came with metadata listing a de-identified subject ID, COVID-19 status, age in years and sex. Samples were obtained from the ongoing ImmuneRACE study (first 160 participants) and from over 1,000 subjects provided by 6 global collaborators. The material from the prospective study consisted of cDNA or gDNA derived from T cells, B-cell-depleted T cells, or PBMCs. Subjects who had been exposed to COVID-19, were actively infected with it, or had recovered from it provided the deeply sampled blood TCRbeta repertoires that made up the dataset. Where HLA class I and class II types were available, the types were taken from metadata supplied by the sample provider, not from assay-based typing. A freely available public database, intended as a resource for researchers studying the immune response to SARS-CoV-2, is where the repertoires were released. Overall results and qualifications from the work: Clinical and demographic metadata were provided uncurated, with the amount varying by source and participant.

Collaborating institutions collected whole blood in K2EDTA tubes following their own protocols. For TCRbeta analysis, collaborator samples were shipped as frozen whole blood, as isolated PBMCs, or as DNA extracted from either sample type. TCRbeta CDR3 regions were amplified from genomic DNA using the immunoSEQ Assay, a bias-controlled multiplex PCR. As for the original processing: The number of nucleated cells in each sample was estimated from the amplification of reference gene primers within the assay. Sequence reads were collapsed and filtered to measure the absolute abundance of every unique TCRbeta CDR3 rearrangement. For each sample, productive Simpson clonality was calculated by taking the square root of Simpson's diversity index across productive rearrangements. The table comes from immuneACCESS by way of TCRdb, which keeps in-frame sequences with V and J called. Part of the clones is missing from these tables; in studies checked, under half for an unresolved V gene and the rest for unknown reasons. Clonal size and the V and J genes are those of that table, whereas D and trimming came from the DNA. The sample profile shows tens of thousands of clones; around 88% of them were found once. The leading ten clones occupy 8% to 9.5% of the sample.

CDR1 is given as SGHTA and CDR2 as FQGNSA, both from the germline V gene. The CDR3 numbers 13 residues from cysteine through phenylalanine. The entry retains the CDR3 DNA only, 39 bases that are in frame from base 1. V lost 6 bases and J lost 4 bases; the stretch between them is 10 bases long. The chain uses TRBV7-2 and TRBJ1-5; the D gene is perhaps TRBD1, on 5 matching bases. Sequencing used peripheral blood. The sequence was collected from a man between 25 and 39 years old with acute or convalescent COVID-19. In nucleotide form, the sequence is TGTGCCAGCAGTCCAAACAGGAATCAGCCCCAGCATTTT. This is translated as CASSPNRNQPQHF.